One sample yielded the 32 T cell receptor beta chains listed below, sequenced in a study of blood T cell repertoires in COVID-19. The repertoire was sequenced with immunoSEQ multiplex PCR; TCRdb's copy has only in-frame clones and lacks some. The sample records around 290,000 clones, over 75% being singletons. The sample taken for sequencing was PBMCs or T cells enriched from blood (not recorded which). These receptors all come from a woman in her 30s who had recovered from COVID-19.

The rearrangement joins TRBV12-3 or TRBV12-4 to TRBJ2-7; D unresolved. The CDR3 runs to 12 residues. Trimming took 2 bases from V and 2 from J, leaving 4 bases between them. The chain's CDR3 is CASSLQTYEQYF. DNA of the CDR3: TGTGCCAGCAGTTTACAGACCTACGAGCAGTACTTC.

This clone was observed a single time. A junction boundary mismatches the germline segment, possibly from a read error. The chain couples TRBV6-1 to TRBJ2-7, with TRBD2 identical over 7 bases. The CDR3 totals 14 residues. Germline V gene lookup returns CDR1 MNHNS and CDR2 SASEGT. Written as DNA, the CDR3 is TGTGCCAGCAGTGAAGCCCCCACCAGCGGGGCTTTACTCTTC. Residues: CASSEAPTSGALLF.

This chain uses TRBV7-2 with TRBJ1-5, with 8 nucleotides matching TRBD1. CDR3 size: 15 residues. CDR1 is SGHTA and CDR2 is FQGNSA in the germline V gene. J gave up 2 bases and V 4 bases, and 4 bases lay outside the gene matches. The chain's CDR3 is CASSSDRAGNQPQHF. As DNA, the CDR3 is TGTGCCAGCAGCTCGGACAGGGCAGGCAATCAGCCCCAGCATTTT.

This chain joins TRBV7-3 and TRBJ2-2, with 7 bases identical to TRBD1. This CDR3 region has 14 residues. Germline trimming cut 2 bases from V and 7 bases from J; bases unmatched to any gene: 4. Germline V lookup: CDR1 SGHTA, CDR2 FQGTGA. For the CDR3, the DNA is TGTGCCAGCAGCTTACAAACAGGGGACGGGGAGCTGTTTTTT. This sequence encodes CASSLQTGDGELFF.

This chain joins TRBV5-4 and TRBJ2-7; D may be TRBD2 (6 bases). The ends were cut back, 1 base at V and 1 base at J, with 9 bases in the middle. The CDR3 totals 14 residues. Germline assignment: CDR1 SGHNT and CDR2 YYREEE (reference sequence). DNA of the CDR3: TGTGCCAGCAGCTTGTGGGGGGAGTCCTACGAGCAGTACTTC. The encoded protein is CASSLWGESYEQYF. Full variable domain (missing parts from reference TRBV5-4 and TRBJ2-7): ETGVTQSPTHLIKTRGQQVTLRCSSQSGHNTVSWYQQALGQGPQFIFQYYREEENGRGNFPPRFSGLQFPNYSSELNVNALELDDSALYLCASSLWGESYEQYFGPGTRLTVT.

The CDR3 reads CASRLTGSHRAYTF. The CDR3 region has the DNA TGCGCCAGCAGGCTAACAGGGTCCCACCGTGCGTACACCTTC. The chain has TRBV23-1 and TRBJ1-2, with a possible D match to TRBD1 (6 bases). TRBV23-1 is annotated as an ORF whose role is uncertain. V dropped 6 bases and J dropped 11 bases, with 22 bases sitting between them. The CDR3 consists of 14 residues.

The chain combines TRBV30 with TRBJ2-7, with 9 nucleotides matching TRBD2. The CDR3 covers 13 residues. Germline values: CDR1 GTSNPN, CDR2 SVGIG (reference sequence). Trimming removed 2 bases from V and 4 bases from J; junction bases left unmatched: 3. The CDR3 loop reads CAWSLAGFYEQYF. The CDR3 DNA is TGTGCCTGGAGTCTAGCGGGGTTTTACGAGCAGTACTTC.

V and J are TRBV7-9 and TRBJ1-2; 7 nucleotides agree with TRBD1. This CDR3 has 14 residues. V was clipped by 7 bases and J by 0 bases; unmatched bases: 5. Per the germline V gene, CDR1 is SEHNR and CDR2 is FQNEAQ (reference sequence). CDR3 protein: CASTGQATNYGYTF. CDR3 sequence (DNA): TGTGCCAGCACAGGACAGGCGACTAACTATGGCTACACCTTC.

The chain is built from TRBV6-5 and TRBJ2-4; weak D call: TRBD1 (6 bases). The CDR3 is 15 residues long. The V gene lost 6 bases and the J gene lost 3 bases, with 15 bases spanning the gap. Germline V CDR1 and CDR2: MNHEY, SVGAGI. CDR3 loop: CASRDYRVDKNIQYF. CDR3 bases: TGTGCCAGCAGAGATTACAGGGTAGACAAAAACATTCAGTACTTC.

This clone was counted a single time. The rearrangement uses TRBV24-1 and TRBJ2-5; the D gene is possibly TRBD2 (6 bases). The CDR3 length is 14 residues. Germline CDR1 reads KGHDR; CDR2 reads SFDVKD. Trimming stripped 3 bases from V and 4 bases from J, with 11 bases between. The CDR3 DNA reads as TGTGCCACCAGTGATCCCGGACTATCAGAGACCCAGTACTTC. Amino acid sequence: CATSDPGLSETQYF.

The chain couples TRBV6-5 to TRBJ2-1; 9 nucleotides match TRBD1. V dropped 7 bases and J dropped 5; count of bases not matched to a gene: 9. The CDR3 totals 15 residues. CDR1 is MNHEY, CDR2 SVGAGI, per germline. The CDR3, as DNA: TGTGCCAGCAAACCGAGACAGGGGGGCCACAATGAGCAGTTCTTC. It translates to CASKPRQGGHNEQFF.

The V gene is TRBV7-2, the J gene TRBJ2-1; D perhaps matches TRBD1 (6 bases). The V gene's germline CDR1 is SGHTA and CDR2 FQGNSA. The CDR3 totals 17 residues. Trimming removed 6 bases from V and 0 bases from J, with 18 bases in between. This CDR3 reads CASRNKRTVDSYNEQFF. In nucleotides, the CDR3 is TGTGCCAGCAGGAACAAGAGGACAGTGGACTCCTACAATGAGCAGTTCTTC.

The V gene is TRBV7-9, the J gene TRBJ1-1; weak D call: TRBD1 (5 bases). From germline, CDR1 is SEHNR and CDR2 FQNEAQ (reference sequence). This CDR3 is 15 amino acids long. Deletions cut 1 base from V and 0 bases from J, with 9 bases between. Here the CDR3 reads CASSLDGGMNTEAFF. Here the CDR3 DNA reads TGTGCCAGCAGCTTAGATGGGGGGATGAACACTGAAGCTTTCTTT.

The chain has TRBV7-8 and TRBJ1-5; TRBD1 is a possible D gene (6 bases). The CDR3 is made up of 15 amino acids. V was shortened by 7 bases and J by 5 bases, with 18 bases between the two germline ends. CDR1 is SGHVS and CDR2 is FQNEAQ in the germline V gene. The CDR3 DNA reads as TGTGCCAGCACCCTCACGACAGGCTATTATCAGCCCCAGCATTTT. Amino acids: CASTLTTGYYQPQHF.

V and J are TRBV14 and TRBJ1-2, with TRBD1 matching 7 bases. CDR3 size: 13 residues. CDR1 and CDR2 from the germline V gene are SGHDN and FVKESK. The J segment lost 3 bases and the V segment lost 4 bases, leaving 2 bases of the junction unmatched. The CDR3 DNA reads TGTGCCAGCAGCCCAGGGGGGTACTATGGCTACACCTTC. Its translation is CASSPGGYYGYTF.

The genes are TRBV28 and TRBJ1-1; the match to TRBD1 covers 9 bases. V lost 5 bases and J lost 5; bases outside the gene matches: 9. The length of the CDR3 is 15 residues. Germline assignment: CDR1 MDHEN and CDR2 SYDVKM. The CDR3 region is CASSPRGQGNTEAFF. The CDR3, as DNA: TGTGCCAGCAGTCCCCGAGGACAGGGGAATACTGAAGCTTTCTTT.

This clone occurred a few times. The chain couples TRBV12-5 to TRBJ1-6; D is undetermined. CDR3 length: 15 amino acids. Per germline, CDR1 LGHNT and CDR2 FRNRAP. Trimming left V 6 bases short and J 7 bases short, with 16 bases between. The CDR3 bases are TGTGCTAGTGGGCCGGCAGCGCGGAAGAATTCACCCCTCCACTTT. It is translated as CASGPAARKNSPLHF.

This rearrangement joins TRBV6-5 to TRBJ2-3; D may be TRBD2 (5 bases). This CDR3 contains 12 residues. Germline V gives CDR1 MNHEY, CDR2 SVGAGI. V was clipped by 5 bases and J by 2 bases, with 5 bases between them. CDR3 loop: CASSLATDTQYF. As DNA, the CDR3 is TGTGCCAGCAGTCTAGCCACAGATACGCAGTATTTT.

The chain uses TRBV28 and TRBJ1-5, with 9 bases fitting TRBD1. CDR3 length: 19 amino acids. Per the germline V gene, CDR1 is MDHEN and CDR2 is SYDVKM. V dropped 4 bases and J dropped 0; count of bases not matched to a gene: 13. CDR3 coding DNA: TGTGCCAGCAGTTCCGGGCGGGACAGGGCTTATAATAGCAATCAGCCCCAGCATTTT. Its protein is CASSSGRDRAYNSNQPQHF.

The J gene is TRBJ1-5, the V gene TRBV10-3, with D possibly TRBD1 on 6 matching bases. The CDR3 has 14 residues. CDR1 and CDR2 (germline): ENHRY, SYGVKD. V was clipped by 6 bases and J by 3 bases, with 12 bases between them. CDR3 region: CAISSGTNNQPQHF. The CDR3 region has the DNA TGTGCCATCAGCTCCGGGACAAACAATCAGCCCCAGCATTTT.

This chain joins TRBV5-1 and TRBJ2-3; TRBD2 is a possible D gene (6 bases). The V end was cut by 0 bases, the J end by 0 bases, with 14 bases between. The germline CDR1 and CDR2 sequences are SGHRS and YFSETQ. The CDR3 is made up of 17 amino acids. The CDR3 DNA reads TGCGCCAGCAGCTTGGCGCTTCTAGCGTCGAGCACAGATACGCAGTATTTT. It encodes CASSLALLASSTDTQYF.

The J gene is TRBJ1-1, the V gene TRBV5-1; D not certain. Germline lookup yields CDR1 SGHRS and CDR2 YFSETQ. Trimming pared 0 bases from V and 1 base from J, leaving 7 bases between. The CDR3 contains 14 residues. CDR3 region: CASSLGPGNTEAFF. The CDR3 DNA reads as TGCGCCAGCAGCTTGGGTCCGGGGAACACTGAAGCTTTCTTT.

The chain joins TRBV29-1 to TRBJ2-7, with D possibly TRBD2 on 6 matching bases. Germline V gene data show CDR1 as SQVTM and CDR2 as ANQGSEA. The length of the CDR3 is 12 residues. V dropped 1 base and J dropped 7 bases, with 11 bases sitting between them. CDR3 bases: TGCAGCGTTGAAGCCCCGCGGGGAGAGCAGTACTTC. Translated: CSVEAPRGEQYF.

The J gene is TRBJ1-5, the V gene TRBV19; D is uncertain. Germline V gene data show CDR1 as LNHDA and CDR2 as SQIVND (reference sequence). The ends were cut back, 6 bases at V and 4 bases at J, with 16 bases in the middle. This CDR3 contains 15 residues. CDR3: CASSVPGSRNQPQHF. The CDR3 DNA is TGTGCCAGTAGCGTCCCGGGAAGCCGGAATCAGCCCCAGCATTTT.

This rearrangement joins TRBV10-1 to TRBJ2-1, with a tentative D call TRBD1 (6 bases). CDR3 length: 14 amino acids. Germline V gene lookup returns CDR1 WNHNN and CDR2 SYGVQD (reference sequence). The V gene lost 4 bases and the J gene lost 3 bases, with 10 bases spanning the gap. The CDR3 region is CASSGGGLYNEQFF. In DNA, the CDR3 is TGCGCCAGCAGTGGAGGGGGTCTCTACAATGAGCAGTTCTTC.

This sequence joins TRBV4-3 and TRBJ1-2; D possibly corresponds to TRBD1 (5 bases). CDR1 is LGHNA and CDR2 is YSLEER in the germline V gene. V was shortened by 5 bases and J by 4 bases, with 20 bases between the two germline ends. The CDR3 has 16 amino acids. The CDR3 nucleotides are TGCGCCAGCAGCGAACAGGAGTTGACGAACCCCTATGGCTACACCTTC. It encodes CASSEQELTNPYGYTF.

V is TRBV19 and J is TRBJ2-2; 9 positions agree with TRBD1. The ends lost 9 bases at V and 4 bases at J; junction bases unmatched: 12. The CDR3 contains 16 residues. Germline V gives CDR1 LNHDA, CDR2 SQIVND (reference sequence). This CDR3 is CASRRTGTGFTGELFF. CDR3 nucleotide sequence: TGTGCCAGCAGACGTACCGGGACAGGGTTCACCGGGGAGCTGTTTTTT. Full variable domain (missing parts from reference TRBV19 and TRBJ2-2): DGGITQSPKYLFRKEGQNVTLSCEQNLNHDAMYWYRQDPGQGLRLIYYSQIVNDFQKGDIAEGYSVSREKKESFPLTVTSAQKNPTAFYLCASRRTGTGFTGELFFGEGSRLTVL.

The J gene is TRBJ2-1, the V gene TRBV11-3; 7 bases line up with TRBD2. Looked up from germline, CDR1 is SGHNT and CDR2 is YENEEA. V gave up 1 base and J gave up 8 bases; unmatched junction bases: 8. The CDR3 contains 15 residues. CDR3 sequence (DNA): TGTGCCAGCAGCTTAGTGCGCGGGGGTCGGGATGAGCAGTTCTTC. It codes for CASSLVRGGRDEQFF.

The genes are TRBV12-3 or TRBV12-4 and TRBJ1-1; unclear D gene. The ends were cut back, 5 bases at V and 0 bases at J, with 7 bases in the middle. The CDR3 has 13 amino acids. DNA of the CDR3: TGTGCCAGCAGTCCCAGTATGAACACTGAAGCTTTCTTT. Encoded protein: CASSPSMNTEAFF.

V and J are TRBV5-5 and TRBJ1-4, with TRBD1 matching over 8 bases. The CDR3 totals 19 residues. Looked up from germline, CDR1 is SGHKS and CDR2 is YYEKEE (reference sequence). Trimming at V came to 3 bases and at J to 5 bases, leaving 18 bases not matched to a gene. CDR3 loop: CASSYHPVPGQDLNEKLFF. The CDR3 DNA reads as TGTGCCAGCAGCTACCATCCAGTCCCGGGACAGGACTTAAATGAAAAACTGTTTTTT. The complete variable domain, with remaining parts taken from reference TRBV5-5 and TRBJ1-4, reads DAGVTQSPTHLIKTRGQQVTLRCSPISGHKSVSWYQQVLGQGPQFIFQYYEKEERGRGNFPDRFSARQFPNYSSELNVNALLLGDSALYLCASSYHPVPGQDLNEKLFFGSGTQLSVL.

Written as DNA, the CDR3 is TGTGCCAGCAGCCCAGACGGGGGGGGCGGGGATACGCAGTATTTT. This gives the protein CASSPDGGGGDTQYF. The chain couples TRBV5-6 to TRBJ2-3, with 8 bases matching TRBD2. V lost 4 bases to trimming and J lost 6 bases; unmatched junction nucleotides: 10. The length of the CDR3 is 15 residues. Germline V gene data show CDR1 as SGHDT and CDR2 as YYEEEE.

The rearrangement uses TRBV19 and TRBJ2-7, with D possibly TRBD2 on 5 matching bases. The CDR3 is made up of 13 amino acids. Germline lookup yields CDR1 LNHDA and CDR2 SQIVND (reference sequence). The V end was cut by 7 bases, the J end by 3 bases, with 13 bases between. The CDR3 reads CASNRGRDYEQYF. The CDR3 DNA reads as TGTGCCAGTAATAGAGGGAGAGACTACGAGCAGTACTTC.